These 14 T cell receptor beta chains share one sample of origin, sequenced in a study of cytomegalovirus exposure and HLA in healthy donors. The PCR had 60 Vbeta and 13 Jbeta primers. This table comes from immunoSEQ multiplex PCR, and its TCRdb copy is limited to in-frame clones, with some not included. The table has roughly 160,000 clones, over 60% seen once. Input material: PBMCs. The receptors come from a man between 45 and 60 years old in good health and CMV-seropositive.

V gene TRBV15 combines with J gene TRBJ2-1; maybe TRBD2 (5 bases). The CDR3 has 15 residues. Trimming removed 0 bases at V and 0 bases at J, with 6 bases between. Germline CDR1 and CDR2: LNHNV and YYDKDF (reference sequence). CDR3 sequence reads: CATSREGSSYNEQFF. The DNA of the CDR3 is TGTGCCACCAGCAGAGAGGGGAGCTCCTACAATGAGCAGTTCTTC. The full variable domain, with the rest looked up from reference TRBV15 and TRBJ2-1, is DAMVIQNPRYQVTQFGKPVTLSCSQTLNHNVMYWYQQKSSQAPKLLFHYYDKDFNNEADTPDNFQSRRPNTSFCFLDIRSPGLGDTAMYLCATSREGSSYNEQFFGPGTRLTVL.

This sequence joins TRBV4-3 and TRBJ2-1; 8 bases are shared with TRBD2. The CDR3 is 16 residues long. Germline CDR1 and CDR2: LGHNA and YSLEER. J gave up 5 bases and V 2 bases, and 8 bases lay outside the gene matches. CDR3 sequence: CASSQSPQRGNNEQFF. CDR3 nucleotide sequence: TGCGCCAGCAGCCAATCCCCCCAGCGGGGGAACAATGAGCAGTTCTTC.

This chain joins TRBV28 and TRBJ1-5; TRBD1 might be the D (5 bases). The length of the CDR3 is 14 residues. From germline, CDR1 is MDHEN and CDR2 SYDVKM. V lost 3 bases and J lost 6, with 12 bases in between. The DNA of the CDR3 is TGTGCCAGCAGTTTTGTTGGGGGGGTTCAGCCCCAGCATTTT. This encodes CASSFVGGVQPQHF. The complete variable domain, with remaining parts taken from reference TRBV28 and TRBJ1-5, reads DVKVTQSSRYLVKRTGEKVFLECVQDMDHENMFWYRQDPGLGLRLIYFSYDVKMKEKGDIPEGYSVSREKKERFSLILESASTNQTSMYLCASSFVGGVQPQHFGDGTRLSIL.

This clone was recorded once. The chain combines TRBV7-3 with TRBJ2-5; 11 nucleotides align to TRBD1. Germline-derived CDR1 and CDR2 are SGHTA and FQGTGA. The CDR3 extends over 16 amino acids. With 4 bases clipped from V and 5 bases from J, the junction kept 9 bases outside the gene matches. The CDR3 nucleotides read TGTGCCAGCAGCTCTAGCGGGACAGGGGGTGGGGAGACCCAGTACTTC. Its translation is CASSSSGTGGGETQYF.

This chain links TRBV18 with TRBJ1-1; weak D call: TRBD1 (6 bases). This CDR3 spans 16 amino acids. Looked up from germline, CDR1 is KGHSH and CDR2 is LQKENI. Trimming took 3 bases from V and 1 from J, leaving 15 bases between them. In DNA form, the CDR3 reads TGTGCCAGCTCACCGTACGTACAGGGTCCGAACACTGAAGCTTTCTTT. This gives the protein CASSPYVQGPNTEAFF. Complete variable domain (other parts from reference TRBV18 and TRBJ1-1): NAGVMQNPRHLVRRRGQEARLRCSPMKGHSHVYWYRQLPEEGLKFMVYLQKENIIDESGMPKERFSAEFPKEGPSILRIQQVVRGDSAAYFCASSPYVQGPNTEAFFGQGTRLTVV.

This chain joins TRBV4-2 and TRBJ1-2, with 7 nucleotides matching TRBD1. V trimming: 4 bases; J trimming: 1 base; junction bases outside the gene matches: 6. Germline loops: CDR1 LGHNA, CDR2 YNFKEQ. The CDR3 length is 15 residues. CDR3 amino acids: CASSRTDRDNYGYTF. In nucleotides, the CDR3 is TGTGCCAGCAGCCGTACTGACAGGGATAACTATGGCTACACCTTC.

Turning to this clone: Mismatch with germline at one junction end may stem from a read error. The chain has TRBV18 and TRBJ1-5; 10 bases agree with TRBD1. The V gene's germline CDR1 is KGHSH and CDR2 LQKENI. This CDR3 contains 15 residues. The CDR3 spells CASSPSRTGGQPRHF. The CDR3 DNA is TGTGCCAGCTCCCCAAGCAGGACAGGGGGTCAGCCCCGGCATTTT.

The J gene is TRBJ2-1, the V gene TRBV9; 13 bases agree with TRBD2. J gave up 4 bases and V 4 bases, and 5 bases lay outside the gene matches. The CDR3 consists of 16 residues. Germline V gives CDR1 SGDLS, CDR2 YYNGEE. The CDR3 DNA reads TGTGCCAGCAGCTCTGGACTAGCGGGGGCATACAATGAGCAGTTCTTC. It yields the protein CASSSGLAGAYNEQFF.

The chain has TRBV2 and TRBJ1-4, with unresolved D. The CDR3 consists of 14 residues. The ends were cut back, 2 bases at V and 8 bases at J, with 12 bases in the middle. Germline lookup yields CDR1 SNHLY and CDR2 FYNNEI. CDR3 protein: CASSEFPRGEKLFF. In DNA form, the CDR3 reads TGTGCCAGCAGTGAATTCCCGCGAGGCGAAAAACTGTTTTTT.

This chain links TRBV6-5 with TRBJ2-7, with D possibly matching TRBD1 (5 bases). This CDR3 has 15 amino acids. V dropped 4 bases and J dropped 2 bases, with 15 bases sitting between them. Germline V gene sequence: CDR1 MNHEY, CDR2 SVGAGI. The DNA of the CDR3 is TGTGCCAGCAGTTCCCCCCGGACATCTACCTACGAGCAGTACTTC. As protein: CASSSPRTSTYEQYF.

The chain is built from TRBV5-1 and TRBJ2-3; 10 nucleotides align to TRBD2. The ends lost 3 bases at V and 0 bases at J; junction bases unmatched: 1. This CDR3 spans 15 amino acids. The germline CDR1 and CDR2 sequences are SGHRS and YFSETQ. CDR3 nucleotide sequence: TGCGCCAGCAGCTCGACTAGCGGGAGCACAGATACGCAGTATTTT. Amino acids: CASSSTSGSTDTQYF.

The V gene is TRBV7-2, the J gene TRBJ2-3, with 11 bases that match TRBD2. The CDR3 has 17 amino acids. Per germline, CDR1 SGHTA and CDR2 FQGNSA. The V gene end was trimmed by 5 bases and the J gene end by 2 bases; junction bases not matched to a gene: 9. CDR3 protein: CASSPLPSGGPTDTQYF. CDR3 sequence (DNA): TGTGCCAGCAGCCCCCTCCCTAGCGGGGGGCCCACAGATACGCAGTATTTT.

The chain recombines TRBV5-1 with TRBJ1-2; TRBD1 aligns across 8 bases. The CDR3 totals 16 residues. Trimming took 2 bases from V and 2 from J; bases not matched to a gene: 8. The germline V gene encodes CDR1 SGHRS and CDR2 YFSETQ. CDR3: CASSFRGAGGNYGYTF. CDR3 coding DNA: TGCGCCAGCAGCTTCCGGGGGGCAGGGGGCAACTATGGCTACACCTTC.

The V gene is TRBV28, the J gene TRBJ1-5, with D maybe TRBD1 (6 bases). The V gene's germline CDR1 is MDHEN and CDR2 SYDVKM. CDR3 length: 15 residues. Trimming shortened V by 10 bases and J by 3 bases, and 19 bases separated the two germline ends. CDR3 DNA sequence: TGTGCCACCCAACGGATAGGACAGCTCAATCAGCCCCAGCATTTT. Its translation is CATQRIGQLNQPQHF.